This T cell receptor (beta chain) was identified during a study of blood T cell repertoires in COVID-19. Profiled with immunoSEQ multiplex PCR; TCRdb holds only in-frame clones, not every one. The sample has under 350,000 clones, less than 85% seen once. Germline V lookup: CDR1 SEHNR, CDR2 FQNEAQ (reference sequence). V was cut by 4 bases and J by 4 bases, with 19 bases left in between. The CDR3 consists of 16 residues. The clonotype comes from a man aged 55 to 70 who had recovered from COVID-19. This chain joins TRBV7-9 and TRBJ2-5; D is unclear. Sequencing was done on a sample of peripheral blood. The CDR3 spells CASSYPRPRIGETQYF. The CDR3 coding sequence is TGTGCCAGCAGCTACCCGAGGCCTCGGATAGGAGAGACCCAGTACTTC.